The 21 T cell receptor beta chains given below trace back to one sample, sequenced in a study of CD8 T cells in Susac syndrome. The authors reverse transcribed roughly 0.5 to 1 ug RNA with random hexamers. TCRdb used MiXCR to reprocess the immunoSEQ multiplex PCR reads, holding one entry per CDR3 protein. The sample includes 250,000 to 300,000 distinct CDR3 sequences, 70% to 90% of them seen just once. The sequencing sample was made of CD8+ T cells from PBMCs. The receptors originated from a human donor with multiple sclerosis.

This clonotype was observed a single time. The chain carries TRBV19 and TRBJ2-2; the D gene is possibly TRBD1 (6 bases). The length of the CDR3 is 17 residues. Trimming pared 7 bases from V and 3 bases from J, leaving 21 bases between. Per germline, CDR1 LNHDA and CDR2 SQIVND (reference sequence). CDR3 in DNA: TGTGCCAGTACCCCCCTCTACAGGGTACGGGACACCGGGGAGCTGTTTTTT. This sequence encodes CASTPLYRVRDTGELFF. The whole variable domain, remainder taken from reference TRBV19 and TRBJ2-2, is DGGITQSPKYLFRKEGQNVTLSCEQNLNHDAMYWYRQDPGQGLRLIYYSQIVNDFQKGDIAEGYSVSREKKESFPLTVTSAQKNPTAFYLCASTPLYRVRDTGELFFGEGSRLTVL.

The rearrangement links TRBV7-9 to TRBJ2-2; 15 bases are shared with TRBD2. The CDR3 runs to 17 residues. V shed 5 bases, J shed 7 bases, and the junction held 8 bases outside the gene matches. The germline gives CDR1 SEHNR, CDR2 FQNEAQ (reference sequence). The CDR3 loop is CASSTGLAGGPGGELFF. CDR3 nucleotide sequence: TGTGCCAGCAGCACCGGACTAGCGGGAGGGCCCGGCGGGGAGCTGTTTTTT.

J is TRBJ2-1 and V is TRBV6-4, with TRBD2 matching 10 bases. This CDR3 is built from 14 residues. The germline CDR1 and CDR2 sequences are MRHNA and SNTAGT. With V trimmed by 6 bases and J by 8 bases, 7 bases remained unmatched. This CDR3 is CASRPGLASDEQFF. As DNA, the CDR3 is TGTGCCAGCAGACCGGGACTAGCGTCGGATGAGCAGTTCTTC.

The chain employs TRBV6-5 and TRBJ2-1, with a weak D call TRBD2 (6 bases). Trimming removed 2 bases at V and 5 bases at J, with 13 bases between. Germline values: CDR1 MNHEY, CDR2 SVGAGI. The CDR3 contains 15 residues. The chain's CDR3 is CASSYVPEGHNEQFF. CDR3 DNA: TGTGCCAGCAGTTACGTCCCGGAGGGACACAATGAGCAGTTCTTC.

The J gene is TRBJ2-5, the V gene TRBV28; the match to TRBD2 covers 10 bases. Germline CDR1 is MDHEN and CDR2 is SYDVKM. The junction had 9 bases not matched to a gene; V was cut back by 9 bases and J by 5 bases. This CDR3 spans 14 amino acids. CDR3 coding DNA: TGTGCCAGTAACCTAGCGGGAGACTATGAGACCCAGTACTTC. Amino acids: CASNLAGDYETQYF.

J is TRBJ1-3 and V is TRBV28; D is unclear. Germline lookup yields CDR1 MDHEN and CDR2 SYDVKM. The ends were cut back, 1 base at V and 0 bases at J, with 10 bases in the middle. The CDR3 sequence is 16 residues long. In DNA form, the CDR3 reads TGTGCCAGCAGTTTATCCCCGGGCAGCTCTGGAAACACCATATATTTT. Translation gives CASSLSPGSSGNTIYF.

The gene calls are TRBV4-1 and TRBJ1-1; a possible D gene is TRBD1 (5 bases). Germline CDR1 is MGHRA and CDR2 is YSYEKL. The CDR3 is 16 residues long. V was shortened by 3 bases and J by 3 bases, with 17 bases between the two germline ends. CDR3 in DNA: TGCGCCAGCAGCCATGGAGCAGGCATAGGGGACACTGAAGCTTTCTTT. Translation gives CASSHGAGIGDTEAFF.

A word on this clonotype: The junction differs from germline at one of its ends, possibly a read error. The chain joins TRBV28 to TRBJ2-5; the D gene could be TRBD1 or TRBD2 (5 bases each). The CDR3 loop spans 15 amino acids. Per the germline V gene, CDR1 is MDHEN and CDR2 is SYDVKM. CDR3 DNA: TGTGTCAGCAGTGACAAAGGGACCCCCTCAAAGACCCAGTACTTC. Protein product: CVSSDKGTPSKTQYF.

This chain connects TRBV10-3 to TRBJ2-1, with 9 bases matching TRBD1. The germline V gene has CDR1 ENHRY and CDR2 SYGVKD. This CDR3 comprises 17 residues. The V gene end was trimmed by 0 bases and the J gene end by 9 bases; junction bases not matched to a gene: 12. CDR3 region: CAISESRDRGWLGEQFF. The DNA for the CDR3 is TGTGCCATCAGTGAGTCGAGAGACAGGGGGTGGTTAGGTGAGCAGTTCTTC.

The CDR3 spells CSVEQGGTQETQYF. As DNA, the CDR3 is TGCAGCGTTGAACAGGGGGGGACTCAAGAGACCCAGTACTTC. The chain has TRBV29-1 and TRBJ2-5; D tentatively fits TRBD1 or TRBD2 (7 bases each). Trimming removed 2 bases from V and 2 bases from J, with 12 bases in between. The CDR3 is made up of 14 amino acids. Looked up from germline, CDR1 is SQVTM and CDR2 is ANQGSEA. Drawing the rest from reference TRBV29-1 and TRBJ2-5, the complete variable domain is SAVISQKPSRDICQRGTSLTIQCQVDSQVTMMFWYRQQPGQSLTLIATANQGSEATYESGFVIDKFPISRPNLTFSTLTVSNMSPEDSSIYLCSVEQGGTQETQYFGPGTRLLVL.

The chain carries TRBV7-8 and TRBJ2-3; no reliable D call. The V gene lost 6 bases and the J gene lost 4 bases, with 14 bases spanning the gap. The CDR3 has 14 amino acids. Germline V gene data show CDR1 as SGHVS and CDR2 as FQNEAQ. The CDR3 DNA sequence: TGTGCCAGCAGGTCTCGCGCCGACTCAGATACGCAGTATTTT. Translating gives CASRSRADSDTQYF.

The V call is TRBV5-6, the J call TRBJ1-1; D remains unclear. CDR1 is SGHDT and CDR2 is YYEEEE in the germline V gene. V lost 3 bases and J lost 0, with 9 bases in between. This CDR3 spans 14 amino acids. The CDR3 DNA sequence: TGTGCCAGCAGCTCCCGGGCTCTGAACACTGAAGCTTTCTTT. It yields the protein CASSSRALNTEAFF. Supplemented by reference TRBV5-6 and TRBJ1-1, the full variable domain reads DAGVTQSPTHLIKTRGQQVTLRCSPKSGHDTVSWYQQALGQGPQFIFQYYEEEERQRGNFPDRFSGHQFPNYSSELNVNALLLGDSALYLCASSSRALNTEAFFGQGTRLTVV.

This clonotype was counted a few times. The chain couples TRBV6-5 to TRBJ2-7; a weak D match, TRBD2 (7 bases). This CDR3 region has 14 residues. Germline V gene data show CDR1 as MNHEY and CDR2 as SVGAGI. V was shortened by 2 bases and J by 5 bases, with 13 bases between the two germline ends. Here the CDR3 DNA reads TGTGCCAGCAGTTACGCGGGGGCGGAGGACGAGCAGTACTTC. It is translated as CASSYAGAEDEQYF.

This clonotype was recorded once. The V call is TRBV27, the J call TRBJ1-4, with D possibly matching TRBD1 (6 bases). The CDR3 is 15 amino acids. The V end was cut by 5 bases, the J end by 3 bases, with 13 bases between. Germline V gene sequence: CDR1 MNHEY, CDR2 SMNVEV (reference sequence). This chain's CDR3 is CASSDTGLANEKLFF. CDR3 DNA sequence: TGTGCCAGCAGTGACACAGGGTTGGCTAATGAAAAACTGTTTTTT.

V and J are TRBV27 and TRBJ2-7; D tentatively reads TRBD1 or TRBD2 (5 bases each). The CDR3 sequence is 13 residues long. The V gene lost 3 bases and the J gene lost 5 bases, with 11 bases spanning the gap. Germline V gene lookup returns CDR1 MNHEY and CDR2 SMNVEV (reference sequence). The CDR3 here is CASSFGTADEQYF. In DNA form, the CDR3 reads TGTGCCAGCAGTTTCGGGACCGCCGACGAGCAGTACTTC.

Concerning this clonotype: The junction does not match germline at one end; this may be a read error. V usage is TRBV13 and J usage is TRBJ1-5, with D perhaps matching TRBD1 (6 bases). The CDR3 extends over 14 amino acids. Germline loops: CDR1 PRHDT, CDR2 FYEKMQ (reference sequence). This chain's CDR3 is CASSLGPGDQLQHF. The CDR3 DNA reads TGTGCCAGCAGCTTAGGCCCAGGGGATCAGCTCCAGCATTTT. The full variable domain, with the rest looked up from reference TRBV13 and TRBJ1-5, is AAGVIQSPRHLIKEKRETATLKCYPIPRHDTVYWYQQGPGQDPQFLISFYEKMQSDKGSIPDRFSAQQFSDYHSELNMSSLELGDSALYFCASSLGPGDQLQHFGDGTRLSIL.

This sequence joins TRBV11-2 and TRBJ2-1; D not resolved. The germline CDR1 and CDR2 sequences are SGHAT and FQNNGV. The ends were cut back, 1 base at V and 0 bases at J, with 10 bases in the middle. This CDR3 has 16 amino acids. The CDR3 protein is CASSLGLVSSYNEQFF. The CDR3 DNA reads TGTGCCAGCAGCTTAGGTCTGGTAAGCTCCTACAATGAGCAGTTCTTC.

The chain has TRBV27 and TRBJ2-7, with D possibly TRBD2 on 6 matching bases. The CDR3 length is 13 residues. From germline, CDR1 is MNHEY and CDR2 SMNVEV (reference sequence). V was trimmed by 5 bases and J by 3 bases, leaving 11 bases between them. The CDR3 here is CASSDSGDYEQYF. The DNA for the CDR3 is TGTGCCAGCAGTGATAGCGGAGACTACGAGCAGTACTTC.

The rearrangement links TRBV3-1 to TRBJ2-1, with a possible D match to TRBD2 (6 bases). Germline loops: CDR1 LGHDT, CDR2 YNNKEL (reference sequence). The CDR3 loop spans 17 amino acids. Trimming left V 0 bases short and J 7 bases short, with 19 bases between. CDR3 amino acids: CASSQDSGLANFNEQFF. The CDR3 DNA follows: TGTGCCAGCAGCCAAGATTCCGGGCTAGCGAATTTTAATGAGCAGTTCTTC.

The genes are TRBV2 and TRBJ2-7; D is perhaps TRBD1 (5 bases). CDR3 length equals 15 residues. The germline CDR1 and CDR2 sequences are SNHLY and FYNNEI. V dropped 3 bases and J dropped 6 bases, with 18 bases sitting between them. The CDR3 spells CASSERSGRALEQYF. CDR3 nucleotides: TGTGCCAGCAGTGAGAGGTCCGGCAGGGCCCTCGAGCAGTACTTC.

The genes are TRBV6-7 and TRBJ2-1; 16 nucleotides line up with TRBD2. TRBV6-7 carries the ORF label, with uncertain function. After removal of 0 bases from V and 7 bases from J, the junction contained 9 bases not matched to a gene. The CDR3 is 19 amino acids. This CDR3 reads CASSYSGTSGRAEENEQFF. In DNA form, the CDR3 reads TGTGCCAGCAGTTACTCGGGGACTAGCGGGAGGGCCGAGGAAAATGAGCAGTTCTTC.